This T cell receptor delta chain was observed in a study of Vδ1+ human thymocytes. Regarding the study as a whole: Thymic TRG and TRD repertoires appeared highly polyclonal, with Gaussian CDR3 length distributions.

RNA was extracted from the cells and then reverse transcribed. The CDR3 regions were amplified by multiplex PCR from V-gene primers to a constant-region primer. TCRdb called clones anew from the multiplex PCR reads with CATT. The sample contains some 55,000 delta-chain clones, roughly 15% of which appear only once. The CDR3 consists of 16 residues. V was pared by 0 bases and J by 1 base, with 12 bases between. CDR1 and CDR2 from the germline V gene are TSWWSYY and QGS. Concerning this clone: As yet, its antigen is unknown.

Sequencing was performed on Vdelta1+ gamma-delta thymocytes from the thymus. Noted subset: FACS-sorted CD3+ TCRalphabeta- TCRVdelta1+ TCRVdelta2- thymocytes. The sequence derives from a boy under two years old who had congenital heart surgery. The chain has TRDV1 and TRDJ1; D call uncertain. The CDR3 loop is CALGELSLLCTDKLIF. The CDR3 nucleotides are TGTGCTCTTGGGGAACTAAGTTTGCTGTGCACCGATAAACTCATCTTT.